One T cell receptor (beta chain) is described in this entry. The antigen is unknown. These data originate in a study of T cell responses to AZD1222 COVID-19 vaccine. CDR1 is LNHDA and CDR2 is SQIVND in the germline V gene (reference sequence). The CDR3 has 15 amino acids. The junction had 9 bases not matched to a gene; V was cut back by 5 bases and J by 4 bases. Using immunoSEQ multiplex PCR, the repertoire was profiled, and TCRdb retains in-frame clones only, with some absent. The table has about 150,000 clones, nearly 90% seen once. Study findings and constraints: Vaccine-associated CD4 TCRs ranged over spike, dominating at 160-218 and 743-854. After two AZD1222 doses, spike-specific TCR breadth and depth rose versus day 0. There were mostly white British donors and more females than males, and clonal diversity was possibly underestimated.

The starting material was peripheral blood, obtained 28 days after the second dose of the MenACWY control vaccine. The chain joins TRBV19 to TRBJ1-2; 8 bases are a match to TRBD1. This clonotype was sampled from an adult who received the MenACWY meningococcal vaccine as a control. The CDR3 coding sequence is TGTGCCAGTAGTCGGCAGGGACAGGAGTCCTATGGCTACACCTTC. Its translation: CASSRQGQESYGYTF.